This T cell receptor beta chain appears in the sequencing data of a study of spatial heterogeneity in lung cancer. Study background: A module score for T cells, taken from matched bulk RNA-seq, correlated strongly with TCR transcript counts in tumor regions. In raw reads, more than nine appearances on average were recorded for each unique TCR and UMI combination. General study points: How many expanded intratumoral alpha and beta TCRs were present tracked the tumor mutation count, which was a count of nonsynonymous mutations.

As for time point: sample taken at primary tumor resection. The sequenced material consisted of unsorted whole RNA from tumor, nontumor lung or frozen PBMC. With regard to this clonotype: Its target is unknown.

TCR cDNA molecules were tagged individually, and each one carried a unique molecular identifier. TCRdb itself ran the 5' RACE reads through MiXCR, one entry per CDR3 protein. The repertoire holds fewer than 6,000 distinct CDR3 sequences, with roughly 9% as singletons. The sequencing here drew on lung tumor tissue, taken at surgery. The sequence came from a male donor with early-stage non-small cell lung cancer.

This chain's CDR3 is CAISPLTGELFF. The CDR3 DNA is TGTGCCATCAGTCCTCTCACCGGGGAGCTGTTTTTT. The rearrangement joins TRBV10-3 to TRBJ2-2, with D unresolved. The CDR3 totals 12 residues. Looked up from germline, CDR1 is ENHRY and CDR2 is SYGVKD. V was clipped by 5 bases and J by 4 bases, with 5 bases between them.